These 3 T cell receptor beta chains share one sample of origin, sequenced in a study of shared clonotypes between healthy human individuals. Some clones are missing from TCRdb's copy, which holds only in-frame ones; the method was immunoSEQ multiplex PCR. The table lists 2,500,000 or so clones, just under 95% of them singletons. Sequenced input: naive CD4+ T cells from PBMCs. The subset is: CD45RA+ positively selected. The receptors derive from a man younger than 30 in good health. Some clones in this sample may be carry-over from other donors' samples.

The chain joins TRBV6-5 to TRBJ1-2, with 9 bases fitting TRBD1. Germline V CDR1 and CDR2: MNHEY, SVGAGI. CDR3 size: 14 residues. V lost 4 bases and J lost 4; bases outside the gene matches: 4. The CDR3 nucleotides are TGTGCCAGCAGTTTACTGGGACAGGGCTATGGCTACACCTTC. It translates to CASSLLGQGYGYTF.

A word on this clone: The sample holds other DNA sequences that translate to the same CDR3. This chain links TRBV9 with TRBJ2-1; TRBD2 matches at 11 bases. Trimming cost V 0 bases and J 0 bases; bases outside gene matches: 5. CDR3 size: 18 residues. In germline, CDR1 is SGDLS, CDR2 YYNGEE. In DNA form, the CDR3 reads TGTGCCAGCAGCGTAGGACTAGCGGGGCGATTCTCCTACAATGAGCAGTTCTTC. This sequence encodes CASSVGLAGRFSYNEQFF.

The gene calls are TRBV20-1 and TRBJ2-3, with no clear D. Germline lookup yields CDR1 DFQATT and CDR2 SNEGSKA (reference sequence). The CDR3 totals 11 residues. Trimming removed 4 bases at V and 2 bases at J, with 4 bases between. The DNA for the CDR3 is TGCAGTGCTATAATCACAGATACGCAGTATTTT. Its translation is CSAIITDTQYF.